This TCR beta chain appears in the sequencing data of a study of CD8+ T cells in alopecia areata. Study-wide background: Administration of oral tofacitinib to treated patients was at 5 to 10 mg twice daily.

Regarding the study as a whole: Scalp clonality and expanded CD8+ clones among the top 100 showed significant decreases with tofacitinib. The link between baseline CD8+ expansion and response remains uncertain with one nonresponder.

The CDR3 is 14 amino acids. V trimming: 2 bases; J trimming: 11 bases; junction bases outside the gene matches: 6. Germline V CDR1 and CDR2: ENHRY, SYGVKD. As regards this clone: Its antigen is undetermined.

Treatment noted: oral pan-JAK inhibitor, 5-10 mg twice daily. PBMCs provided sorted CD4+ and CD8+ T cells. RNA was extracted and reverse transcribed into cDNA as the sequencing template. The table came from immunoSEQ multiplex PCR; TCRdb's copy has only in-frame clones and leaves some out. In the table there are some 180,000 clones, roughly 46% of which are singletons. The clonotype was recovered from a human donor with alopecia areata. This sequence joins TRBV10-3 and TRBJ2-6, with 7 nucleotides matching TRBD1. The sample here was CD8+ T cells sorted from blood, taken at approximately week 52, from a patient treated with tofacitinib. The CDR3 loop is CAISERQGQYVLTF. The CDR3 DNA reads as TGTGCCATCAGTGAGAGACAGGGTCAATACGTCCTGACTTTC.